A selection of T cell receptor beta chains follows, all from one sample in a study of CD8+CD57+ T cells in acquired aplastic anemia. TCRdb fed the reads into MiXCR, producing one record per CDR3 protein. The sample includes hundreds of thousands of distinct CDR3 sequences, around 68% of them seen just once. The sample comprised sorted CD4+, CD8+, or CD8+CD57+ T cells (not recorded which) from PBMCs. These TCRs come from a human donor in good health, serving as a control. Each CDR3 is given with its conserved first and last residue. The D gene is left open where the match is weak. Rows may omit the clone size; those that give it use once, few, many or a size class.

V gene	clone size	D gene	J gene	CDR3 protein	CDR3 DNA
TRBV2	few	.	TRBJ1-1	CASSSGETEAFF	TGTGCCAGCAGTTCAGGGGAGACTGAAGCTTTCTTT
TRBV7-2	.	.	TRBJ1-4	CASSLADEKLFF	TGTGCCAGCAGCTTAGCAGATGAAAAACTGTTTTTT
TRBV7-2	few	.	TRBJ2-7	CASSSGSTFYEQYF	TGTGCCAGCAGTTCCGGATCCACCTTCTACGAGCAGTACTTC
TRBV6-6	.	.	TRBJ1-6	CASRFSDSPLHF	TGTGCCAGTAGATTCTCTGATTCACCCCTCCACTTT
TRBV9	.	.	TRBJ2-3	CASSQGRKADYFPSTDTQYF	TGTGCCAGCAGCCAAGGGAGAAAAGCGGATTACTTCCCTAGCACAGATACGCAGTATTTT
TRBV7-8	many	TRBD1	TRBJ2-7	CASSLLTGGSTYEQYF	TGTGCCAGCAGCCTCCTGACAGGGGGCAGCACCTACGAGCAGTACTTC
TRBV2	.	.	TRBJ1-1	CASSLKGRWNCKAFF	TGTGCCAGCAGTTTAAAAGGGAGATGGAACTGTAAAGCTTTTTTT
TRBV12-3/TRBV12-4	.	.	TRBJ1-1	CASTPLPGTEAFF	TGTGCCAGCACACCACTGCCCGGCACTGAAGCTTTCTTT
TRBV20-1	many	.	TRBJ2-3	CSARGRGGSTDTQYF	TGCAGTGCTAGAGGGAGGGGAGGTAGCACAGATACGCAGTATTTT
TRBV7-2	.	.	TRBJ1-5	CASSEATSDQPQHF	TGTGCCAGCAGCGAGGCGACGAGTGATCAGCCCCAGCATTTT
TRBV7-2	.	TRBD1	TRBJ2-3	CASSLTGGSTDTQYF	TGTGCCAGCAGCTTGACAGGGGGATCCACAGATACGCAGTATTTT
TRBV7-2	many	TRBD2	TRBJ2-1	CASSLVGTSGYNEQFF	TGTGCCAGCAGCTTAGTTGGGACTAGCGGATACAATGAGCAGTTCTTC
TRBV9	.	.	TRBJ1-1	CASSAYYKQSAPVF	TGTGCCAGCAGCGCATACTACAAGCAATCAGCACCAGTCTTT
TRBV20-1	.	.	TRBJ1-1	CSVSSGLSEAFF	TGCAGTGTCAGTTCCGGACTTTCTGAAGCTTTCTTT
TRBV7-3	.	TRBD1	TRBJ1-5	CASSWDRGAQPQHF	TGTGCCAGCAGCTGGGACAGGGGCGCTCAGCCGCAGCATTTT
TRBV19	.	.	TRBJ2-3	CASSGGRGRLMATPSEYF	.
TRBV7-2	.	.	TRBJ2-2	CASSLAAVNSGELFF	TGCGCCAGCAGCTTGGCGGCAGTGAACAGCGGGGAGCTGTTTTTT
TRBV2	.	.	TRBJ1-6	CASSPQDIANAPLHF	TGTGCCAGCAGCCCACAGGATATAGCTAATGCACCCCTCCACTTT
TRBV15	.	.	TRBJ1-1	CGTSRAFAALRTEAFF	TGTGGTACCAGCAGAGCATTTGCAGCCTTGAGAACTGAAGCTTTCTTT
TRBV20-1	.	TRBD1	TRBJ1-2	CSASGDRASYGYTF	TGCAGTGCTAGTGGGGACAGGGCTAGTTATGGCTACACCTTC
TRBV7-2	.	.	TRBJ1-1	CASSLAGDSTGLLTEAFF	TGTGCCAGCAGCTTAGCGGGGGATAGCACAGGGCTTTTAACTGAAGCTTTCTTT
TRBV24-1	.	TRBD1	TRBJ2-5	CATSEPPGQRSETQYF	TGTGCCACCAGTGAACCCCCGGGACAGCGGAGCGAGACCCAGTACTTC
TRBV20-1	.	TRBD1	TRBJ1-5	CSATGTGRDQPQHF	TGCAGTGCTACCGGGACAGGGCGGGATCAGCCCCAGCATTTT
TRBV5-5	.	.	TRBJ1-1	CASSATGASWEAFF	TGTGCCAGCAGCGCGACAGGAGCGAGCTGGGAAGCTTTCTTT
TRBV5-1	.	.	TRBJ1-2	CASSLDDRPGGYTF	TGCGCCAGCAGCTTAGACGATCGGCCAGGTGGCTACACCTTC
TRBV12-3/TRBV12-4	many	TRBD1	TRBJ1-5	CASSWGQGVDQPQHF	TGTGCCAGCAGTTGGGGACAGGGCGTCGATCAGCCCCAGCATTTT
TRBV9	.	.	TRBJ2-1	CASSVGLGSGYEQQFF	TGTGCCAGCAGCGTAGGGCTAGGGTCAGGATACGAGCAGCAGTTCTTC
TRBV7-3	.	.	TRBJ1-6	CASSRGENNSPPHF	TGCGCCAGCAGCAGAGGAGAGAACAATTCGCCCCCCCACTTT
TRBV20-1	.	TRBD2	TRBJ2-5	CSARVLTSGSITETQYF	TGCAGTGCTAGAGTTCTGACTAGCGGCTCTATTACAGAGACCCAGTACTTC
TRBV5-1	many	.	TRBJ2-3	CASSSQGGLRTDTQYF	TGCGCCAGCAGCTCCCAGGGGGGACTACGCACAGATACGCAGTATTTT
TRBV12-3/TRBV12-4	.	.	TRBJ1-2	CASSVTGPNYGYTF	TGTGCCAGCAGTGTAACAGGACCCAACTATGGCTACACCTTC